The present TCR beta chain was sequenced within a study of blood T cell repertoires in COVID-19. The assay was immunoSEQ multiplex PCR, and TCRdb's table has in-frame clones only and misses some. Among 250,000 to 300,000 clones listed, nearly 90% were seen once. With respect to this clone: The sample has other DNA sequences that encode this CDR3 too.

V lost 2 bases and J lost 1; bases outside the gene matches: 1. Germline V gives CDR1 LNHDA, CDR2 SQIVND (reference sequence). The CDR3 sequence is 14 residues long. This chain uses TRBV19 with TRBJ1-1, with 7 bases aligning to TRBD1. Source material: peripheral blood. This sequence was found in an older woman with COVID-19, enrolled during active disease. CDR3 nucleotides: TGTGCCAGTAGTATACGGACAGGGAACACTGAAGCTTTCTTT. It translates to CASSIRTGNTEAFF.